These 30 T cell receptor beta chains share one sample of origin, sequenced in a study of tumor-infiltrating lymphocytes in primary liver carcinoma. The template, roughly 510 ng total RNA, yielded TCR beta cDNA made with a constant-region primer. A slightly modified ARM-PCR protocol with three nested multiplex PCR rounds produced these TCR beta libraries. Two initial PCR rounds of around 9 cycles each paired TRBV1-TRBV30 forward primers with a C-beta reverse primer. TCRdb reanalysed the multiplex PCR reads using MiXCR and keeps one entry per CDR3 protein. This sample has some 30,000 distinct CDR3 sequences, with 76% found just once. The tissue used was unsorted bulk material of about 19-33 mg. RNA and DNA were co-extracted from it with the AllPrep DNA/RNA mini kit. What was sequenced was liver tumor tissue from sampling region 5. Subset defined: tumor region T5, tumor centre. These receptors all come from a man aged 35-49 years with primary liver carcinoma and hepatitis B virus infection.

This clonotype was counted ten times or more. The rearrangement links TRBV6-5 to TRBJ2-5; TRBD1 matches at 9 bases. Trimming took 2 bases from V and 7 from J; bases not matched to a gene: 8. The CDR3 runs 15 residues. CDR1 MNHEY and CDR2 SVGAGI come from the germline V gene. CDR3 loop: CASSYTGTGKRTQYF. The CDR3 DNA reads TGTGCCAGCAGTTACACCGGGACAGGGAAACGGACCCAGTACTTC.

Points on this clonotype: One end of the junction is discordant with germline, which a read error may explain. The CDR3 DNA is TGTGCCAGCGGTTACTCCCCCCACAGGGACTCCTACAAGCAGTACTTC. Amino acids: CASGYSPHRDSYKQYF. V gene TRBV5-5 combines with J gene TRBJ2-7, with D possibly called TRBD1 or TRBD2 (6 bases each). From germline, CDR1 is SGHKS and CDR2 YYEKEE (reference sequence). The CDR3 sequence is 16 residues long.

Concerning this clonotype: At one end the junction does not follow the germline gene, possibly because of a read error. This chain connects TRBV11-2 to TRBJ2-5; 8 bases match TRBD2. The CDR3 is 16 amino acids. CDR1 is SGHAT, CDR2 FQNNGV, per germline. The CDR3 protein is CASSQAPGGGKGAQYF. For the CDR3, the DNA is TGTGCCAGCAGCCAAGCTCCTGGCGGGGGGAAAGGGGCCCAGTATTTC.

The CDR3: CASSYLGQGWVQYF. CDR3 in DNA: TGTGCCAGCAGCTACCTTGGACAGGGGTGGGTGCAGTACTTC. The J gene is TRBJ2-7, the V gene TRBV12-3 or TRBV12-4; 9 bases agree with TRBD1. The CDR3 is made up of 14 amino acids. V lost 6 bases to trimming and J lost 9 bases; unmatched junction nucleotides: 12.

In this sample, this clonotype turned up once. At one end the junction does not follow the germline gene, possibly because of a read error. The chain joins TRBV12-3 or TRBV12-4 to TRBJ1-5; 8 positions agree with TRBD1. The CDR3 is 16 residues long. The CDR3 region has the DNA TGTGCCAGCAGGTCCCAAGGAGGACAGGGCAACCAGCCCCGGCATTTT. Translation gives CASRSQGGQGNQPRHF.

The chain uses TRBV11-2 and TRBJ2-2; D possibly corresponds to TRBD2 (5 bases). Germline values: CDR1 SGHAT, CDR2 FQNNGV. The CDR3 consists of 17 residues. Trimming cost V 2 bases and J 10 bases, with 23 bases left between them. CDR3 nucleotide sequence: TGTGCCAGCAGCTTAACATTAGGAGGTGCGAACACCAAGGAGCTGTTTTTT. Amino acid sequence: CASSLTLGGANTKELFF.

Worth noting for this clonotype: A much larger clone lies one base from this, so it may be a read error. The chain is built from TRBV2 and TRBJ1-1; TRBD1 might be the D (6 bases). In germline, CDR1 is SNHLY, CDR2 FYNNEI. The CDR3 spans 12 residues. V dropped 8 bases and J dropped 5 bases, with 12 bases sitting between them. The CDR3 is CASCSRGTEAFF. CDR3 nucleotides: TGTGCCAGCTGTTCCAGGGGTACTGAAGCTTTCTTT.

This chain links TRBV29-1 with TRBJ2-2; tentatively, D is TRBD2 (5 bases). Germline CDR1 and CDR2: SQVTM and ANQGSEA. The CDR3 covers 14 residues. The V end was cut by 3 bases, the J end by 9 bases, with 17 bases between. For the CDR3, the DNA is TGCAGCGTTGAGAGACATGGACTGGGCAGGGAGCTGTTTTTT. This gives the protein CSVERHGLGRELFF.

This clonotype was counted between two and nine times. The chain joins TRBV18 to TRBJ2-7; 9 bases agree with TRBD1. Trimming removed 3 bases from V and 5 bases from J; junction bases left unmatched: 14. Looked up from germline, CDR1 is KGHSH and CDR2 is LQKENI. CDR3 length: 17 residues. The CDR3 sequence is CASSPLPPGQGPHEQYF. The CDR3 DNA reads TGTGCCAGCTCACCGCTCCCCCCGGGACAGGGTCCCCACGAGCAGTACTTC.

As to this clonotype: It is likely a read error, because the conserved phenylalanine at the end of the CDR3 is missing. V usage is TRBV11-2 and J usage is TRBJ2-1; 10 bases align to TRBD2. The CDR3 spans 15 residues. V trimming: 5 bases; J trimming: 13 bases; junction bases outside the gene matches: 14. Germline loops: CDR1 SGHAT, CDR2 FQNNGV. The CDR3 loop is CASSPQRGGLGDQFL. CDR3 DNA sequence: TGTGCCAGCAGCCCCCAGCGGGGGGGATTGGGTGACCAGTTCTTA.

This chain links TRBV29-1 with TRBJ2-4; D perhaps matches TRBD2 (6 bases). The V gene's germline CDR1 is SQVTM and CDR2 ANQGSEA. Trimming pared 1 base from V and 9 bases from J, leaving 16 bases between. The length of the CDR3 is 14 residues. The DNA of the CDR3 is TGCAGCGTTGAAGGGCAGGGTATCGGGGGCATTCAGTACTTC. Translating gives CSVEGQGIGGIQYF.

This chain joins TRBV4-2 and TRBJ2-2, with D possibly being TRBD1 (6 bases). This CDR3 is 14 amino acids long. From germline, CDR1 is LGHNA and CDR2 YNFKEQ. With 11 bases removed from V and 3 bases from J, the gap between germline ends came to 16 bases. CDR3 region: CACRIGGYTGELFF. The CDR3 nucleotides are TGTGCCTGCCGCATAGGGGGTTACACCGGGGAGCTGTTTTTT.

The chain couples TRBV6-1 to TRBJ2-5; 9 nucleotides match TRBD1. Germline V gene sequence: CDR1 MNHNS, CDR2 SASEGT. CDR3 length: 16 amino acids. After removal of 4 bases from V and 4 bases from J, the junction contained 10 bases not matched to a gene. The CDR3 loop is CASSVSRYRGRETQYF. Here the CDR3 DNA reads TGTGCCAGCAGTGTATCGCGTTACAGGGGGCGAGAGACCCAGTACTTC.

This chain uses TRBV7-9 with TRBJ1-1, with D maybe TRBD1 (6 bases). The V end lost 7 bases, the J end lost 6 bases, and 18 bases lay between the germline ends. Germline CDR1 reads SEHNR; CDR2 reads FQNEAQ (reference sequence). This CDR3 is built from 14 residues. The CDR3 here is CASNSEQGDAEAFF. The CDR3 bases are TGTGCCAGCAACTCAGAACAGGGTGACGCTGAAGCTTTCTTT. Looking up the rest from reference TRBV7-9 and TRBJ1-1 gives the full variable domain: DTGVSQNPRHKITKRGQNVTFRCDPISEHNRLYWYRQTLGQGPEFLTYFQNEAQLEKSRLLSDRFSAERPKGSFSTLEIQRTEQGDSAMYLCASNSEQGDAEAFFGQGTRLTVV.

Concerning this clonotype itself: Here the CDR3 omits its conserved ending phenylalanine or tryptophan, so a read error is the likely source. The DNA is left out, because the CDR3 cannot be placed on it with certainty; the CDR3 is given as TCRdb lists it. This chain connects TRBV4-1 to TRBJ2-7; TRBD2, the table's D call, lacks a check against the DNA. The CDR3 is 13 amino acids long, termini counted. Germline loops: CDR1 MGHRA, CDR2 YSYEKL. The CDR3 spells CDSSPGRWYEQYC.

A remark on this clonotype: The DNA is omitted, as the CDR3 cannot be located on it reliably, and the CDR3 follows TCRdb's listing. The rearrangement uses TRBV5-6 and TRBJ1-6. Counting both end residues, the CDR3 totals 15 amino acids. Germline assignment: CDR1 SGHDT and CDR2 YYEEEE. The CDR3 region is CASSLVGLGNSPLRF.

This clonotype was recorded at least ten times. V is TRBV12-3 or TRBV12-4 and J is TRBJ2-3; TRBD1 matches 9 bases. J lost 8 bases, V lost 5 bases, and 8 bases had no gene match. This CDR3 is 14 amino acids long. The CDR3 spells CASSPRDRVPTQYF. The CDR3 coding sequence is TGTGCCAGCAGTCCGAGGGACAGGGTCCCTACGCAGTATTTT.

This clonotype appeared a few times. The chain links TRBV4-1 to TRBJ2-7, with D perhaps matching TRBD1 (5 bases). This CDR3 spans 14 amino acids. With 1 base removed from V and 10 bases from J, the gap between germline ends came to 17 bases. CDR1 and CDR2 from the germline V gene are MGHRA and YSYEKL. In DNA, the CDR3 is TGCGCCAGCAGCCAAGGGACATCCTATTACAAACAGTACTTC. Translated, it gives CASSQGTSYYKQYF.

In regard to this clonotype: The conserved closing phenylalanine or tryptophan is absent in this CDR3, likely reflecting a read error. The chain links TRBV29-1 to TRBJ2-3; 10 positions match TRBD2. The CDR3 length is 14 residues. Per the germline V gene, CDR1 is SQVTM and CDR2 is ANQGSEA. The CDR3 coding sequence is TGCAGGGGCCTAAGCGGGAGGGGAACAGATACGCAGTATTTA. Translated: CRGLSGRGTDTQYL.

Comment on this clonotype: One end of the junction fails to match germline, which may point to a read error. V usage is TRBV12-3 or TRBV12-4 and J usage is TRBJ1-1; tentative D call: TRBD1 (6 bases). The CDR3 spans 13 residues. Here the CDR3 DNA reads TGTGCCAGCAGTCATACAGGGATCACTGAAGCTCCCTTT. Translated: CASSHTGITEAPF.

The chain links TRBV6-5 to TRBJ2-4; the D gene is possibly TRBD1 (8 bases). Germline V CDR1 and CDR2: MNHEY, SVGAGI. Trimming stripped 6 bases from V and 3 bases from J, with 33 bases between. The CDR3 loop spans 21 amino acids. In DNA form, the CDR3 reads TGTGCCAGCAGCAGGACAGGGTCCCACGTAACGGGAGGTACAGACAAAAACATTCAGTACTTC. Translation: CASSRTGSHVTGGTDKNIQYF.

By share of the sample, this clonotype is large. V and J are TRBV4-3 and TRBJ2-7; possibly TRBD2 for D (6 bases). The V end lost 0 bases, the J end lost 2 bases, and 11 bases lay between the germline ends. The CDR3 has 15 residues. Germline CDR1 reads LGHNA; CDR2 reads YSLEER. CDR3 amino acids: CASSQDRETPYEQYF. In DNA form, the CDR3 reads TGCGCCAGCAGCCAAGATCGGGAGACTCCCTACGAGCAGTACTTC.

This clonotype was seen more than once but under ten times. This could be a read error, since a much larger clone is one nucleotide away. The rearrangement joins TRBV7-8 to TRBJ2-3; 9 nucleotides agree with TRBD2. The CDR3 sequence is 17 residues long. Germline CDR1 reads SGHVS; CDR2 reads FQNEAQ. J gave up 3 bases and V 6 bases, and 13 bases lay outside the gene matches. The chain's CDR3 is CASSSLGSGSMTDTQYF. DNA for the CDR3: TGTGCCAGCAGTTCCTTGGGTAGCGGGAGCATGACAGATACGCAGTATTTT.

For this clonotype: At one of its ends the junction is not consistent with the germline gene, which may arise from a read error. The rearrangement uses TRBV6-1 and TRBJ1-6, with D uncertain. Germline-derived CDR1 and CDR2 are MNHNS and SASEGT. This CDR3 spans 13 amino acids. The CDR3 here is CASNDWVSSPLHF. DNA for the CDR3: TGTGCTAGCAACGACTGGGTGAGTTCACCCCTCCACTTT.

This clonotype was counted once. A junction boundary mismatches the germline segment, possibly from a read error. The CDR3 DNA is TGTGCCAGCAGCCAAGATATGTGCATGGGTGGTGGCAACACCTTC. It specifies CASSQDMCMGGGNTF. The genes are TRBV4-2 and TRBJ1-2; D remains unclear. This CDR3 contains 15 residues. CDR1 is LGHNA, CDR2 YNFKEQ, per germline.

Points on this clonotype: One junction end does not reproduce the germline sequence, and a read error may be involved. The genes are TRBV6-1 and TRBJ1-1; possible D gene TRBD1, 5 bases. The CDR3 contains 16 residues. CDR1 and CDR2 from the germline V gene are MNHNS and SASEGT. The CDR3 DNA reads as TGTGCCAGTCGGGGGGGGTACGGAGGATTAAACACTGATGCTTTCTTT. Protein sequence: CASRGGYGGLNTDAFF.

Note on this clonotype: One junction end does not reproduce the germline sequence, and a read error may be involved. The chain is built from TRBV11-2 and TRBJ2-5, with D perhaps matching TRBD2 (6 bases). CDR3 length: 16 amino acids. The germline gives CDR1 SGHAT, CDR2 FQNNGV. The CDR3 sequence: CASSQTPGGRKETPYF. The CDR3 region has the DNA TGTGCCAGCAGCCAAACTCCTGGAGGGAGGAAAGAGACACCGTACTTT.

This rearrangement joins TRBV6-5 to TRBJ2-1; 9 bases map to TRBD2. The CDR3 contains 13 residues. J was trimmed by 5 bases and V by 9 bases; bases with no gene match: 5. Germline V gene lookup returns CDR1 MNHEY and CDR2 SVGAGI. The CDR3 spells CASRLAANNEQFF. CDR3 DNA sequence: TGTGCCAGTAGACTAGCGGCAAACAATGAGCAGTTCTTC.

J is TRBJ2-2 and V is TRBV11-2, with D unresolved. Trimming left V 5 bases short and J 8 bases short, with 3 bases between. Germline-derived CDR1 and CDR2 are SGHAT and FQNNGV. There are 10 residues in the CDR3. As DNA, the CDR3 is TGTGCCAGCAGCGTGGGGGAGCTGTTTTTT. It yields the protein CASSVGELFF. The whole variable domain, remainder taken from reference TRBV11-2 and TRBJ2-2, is EAGVAQSPRYKIIEKRQSVAFWCNPISGHATLYWYQQILGQGPKLLIQFQNNGVVDDSQLPKDRFSAERLKGVDSTLKIQPAKLEDSAVYLCASSVGELFFGEGSRLTVL.

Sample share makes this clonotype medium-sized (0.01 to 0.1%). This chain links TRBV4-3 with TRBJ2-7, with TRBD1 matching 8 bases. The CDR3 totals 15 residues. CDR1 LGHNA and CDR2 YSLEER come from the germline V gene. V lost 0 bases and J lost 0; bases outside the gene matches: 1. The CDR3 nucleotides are TGCGCCAGCAGCCAAGAAACAGGGGGCTCCTACGAGCAGTACTTC. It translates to CASSQETGGSYEQYF.